Reported below is one T cell receptor (beta chain). The J segment lost 6 bases and the V segment lost 6 bases, leaving 10 bases of the junction unmatched. This CDR3 has 14 amino acids. This sample is part of a study of T cells in Graves' hyperthyroidism and ophthalmopathy. There were TCR beta CDR3 regions amplified from RNA transcripts. An initial round of RT-PCR targeting the TCR CDR3 relied on the HTBI primer set. Using its own MiXCR run on the multiplex PCR reads, TCRdb lists one record per CDR3 protein. The data show around 520,000 distinct CDR3 sequences, approximately 25% seen once. The receptor was isolated from a woman aged 25-40 years with Graves' ophthalmopathy. The sequencing sample was made of blood. The chain joins TRBV12-3 or TRBV12-4 to TRBJ1-2, with 7 positions matching TRBD1. The CDR3 sequence: CASSQRRQGDGYTF. DNA for the CDR3: TGTGCCAGCAGCCAACGTAGACAGGGCGATGGCTACACCTTC.